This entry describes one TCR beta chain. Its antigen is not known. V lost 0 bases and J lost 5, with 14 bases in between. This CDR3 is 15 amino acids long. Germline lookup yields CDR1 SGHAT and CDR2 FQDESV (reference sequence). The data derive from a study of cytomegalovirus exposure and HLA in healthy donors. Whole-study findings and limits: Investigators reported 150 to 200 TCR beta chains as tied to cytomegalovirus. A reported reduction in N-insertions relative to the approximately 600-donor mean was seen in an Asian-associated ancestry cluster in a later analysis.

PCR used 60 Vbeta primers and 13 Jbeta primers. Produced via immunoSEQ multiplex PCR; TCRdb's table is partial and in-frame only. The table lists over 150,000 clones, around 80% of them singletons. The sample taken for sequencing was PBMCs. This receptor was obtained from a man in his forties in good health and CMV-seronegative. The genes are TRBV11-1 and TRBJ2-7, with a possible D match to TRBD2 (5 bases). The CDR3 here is CASSLAFASFNEQYF. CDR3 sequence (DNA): TGTGCCAGCAGCTTAGCGTTTGCTAGCTTCAACGAGCAGTACTTC.